Included here is one T cell receptor beta chain sequence, with context. This receptor's antigen is unknown. Per-nucleotide qualities are absent, and no much larger clonotype sits a single base away. The protocol used for the library was the immunoSEQ multiplex PCR assay. The multiplex PCR relied on a mix of 60 forward primers for TCR Vbeta segments and 13 reverse primers for TCR Jbeta segments. Amplification of the CDR3 region of rearranged TCR beta genes was performed with a multiplex PCR assay on genomic DNA. Amplified TCR beta libraries were sequenced as 87-base-pair reads on the Illumina HiSeq System. The authors' analysis ran thus. In a later analysis, tens of millions of unique TCR beta chains were counted across the roughly 670 repertoires, and approximately 11 million of these chains were shared by at least two donors. Raw reads were error-corrected and collapsed into unique sequences by a nearest-neighbor algorithm in which closely related sequences were merged to remove PCR and sequencing errors. CDR3 sequences were aligned to IMGT reference sequences to assign V, D and J gene segments. For a sequence to be retained, a match of at least six nucleotides was required to both a V gene segment and a J gene segment. Rearrangements were called productive when the CDR3 lacked stop codons and stayed in frame with V and J; all others were non-productive. Following IMGT convention, CDR3 was defined as the stretch from the second conserved V-encoded cysteine to the conserved J-encoded phenylalanine. The earlier analysis of approximately 590 of the donors excluded any sequence lacking an unambiguous match to a single V gene segment. An earlier analysis of 587 of the donors called V segments functional above 56.7% productive rearrangements and segregating when the between-donor standard deviation exceeded 5%. A statistical classification framework was developed to diagnose cytomegalovirus status using the catalog of TCR beta chain sequences. A later analysis assigned V and J genes by comparing TCR nucleotide sequences with IMGT/GENE-DB human TR gene sequences. The TCRdist pipeline was used in a later analysis to assign CDR3 sequences and most-parsimonious VDJ recombination scenarios. In a later analysis, each TCR beta chain was defined by its CDR3 amino acid sequence together with its V-gene family, and reads lacking a unique V-gene family were excluded. In a later analysis, a few hundred highly shared, low-generation-probability nucleotide sequences were removed to address suspected cross-contamination and a sequencing artifact. For each public chain, a later analysis derived a clonal expansion index from normalized ranks of inferred template counts within each repertoire. In a later analysis, generation probabilities were computed with a VDJ recombination model fitted to out-of-frame rearrangements, and the resulting probabilities were checked against IGoR. In a later analysis, TCR-TCR, TCR-HLA and TCR-CMV co-occurrence was scored with hypergeometric tests, and a repertoire-size bias correction was applied to TCR pairs. In a later analysis, false discovery rates were estimated by permuting HLA or CMV assignments 20 times. A later analysis grouped co-occurring TCRs with DBSCAN, adding TCRdist sequence similarity when clustering within HLA-allele-positive subsets. For co-occurrence clustering, repertoires with fewer than 30,000 or more than 120,000 public chains were excluded, along with roughly 5 repertoires with anomalous nucleotide sharing. This immuneACCESS table, as held by TCRdb, lists in-frame sequences with V and J called but not all clones. Of the missing ones, under half trace to an unresolved V gene in checked studies; the others have no known cause. V and J calls and clone size are those listed in that table; D and trimming were worked out from the DNA. The sample table holds 150,000 to 200,000 clones, of which approximately 67% were seen once. Roughly 4.1% of the sample rests with the top ten.

The data are from a study of cytomegalovirus exposure and HLA in healthy donors (dated by TCRdb to 2017 to 2019). For context, the study as a whole: An earlier analysis of roughly 630 of the donors reported roughly 300 Gb of sequence data and around 110 million unique TCR beta sequences from roughly 180 million T cells. Rather than drawing on any new phenotypic data, the later analysis identified candidate immune exposures from TCR beta sequences and the way those sequences occurred across donors. An early release covering about 600 HLA-typed donors comprised 250 to 350 gigabases of sequencing data and around 80 million unique TCR sequences. The number of typed donors differed by locus: 629-630 for A, B, C, DRB1 and DQB1; 500 to 550 for DQA1; some 590 for DPA1; and roughly 490 for DPB1. HLA typing included class I and class II loci at four-digit resolution. To study patterns of TCR occurrence, a later analysis re-analyzed previously published TCR beta repertoires from hundreds of donors and added high-resolution HLA genotyping. Donor age, sex, ethnicity and CMV serostatus were compiled alongside the repertoire data. Across 300 to 500 genotyped donors of the cohort, an average of roughly 200,000 unique TCR beta nucleotide sequences per donor were sequenced, and roughly a sixth of those sequences were non-productive. Because of strong linkage in the cohort, 4 to 6 DR-DQ haplotypes were treated as single units for association and clustering. High-throughput TCR immunosequencing, statistical association of individual TCRs with disease status, and machine learning were combined to predict cytomegalovirus infection status. The study aimed to test whether signatures of past pathogen exposure could be identified by cataloging public T cell receptors. Every repertoire in the discovery cohort had been generated on one and the same sequencing platform. The genetic ancestry cluster associated with self-reported Caucasian donors included approximately 85% of the 300 to 450 genotyped donors. An earlier analysis of roughly 580 of the donors used high-throughput TCR beta sequencing to judge whether each TCR beta V gene segment behaved as functional or pseudogenic. In addition to the first cohort of 650 to 750 subjects, a separate validation cohort of 100 to 150 different subjects was used. A later genetic analysis took genome-wide SNP genotypes for about 55% of the roughly 700 donors and used that subset as a discovery cohort. The study profiled the T cell repertoires of hundreds of subjects by immunosequencing and related them to cytomegalovirus serostatus. What the authors observed across the whole study: According to a later genetic analysis, donors in an Asian-associated ancestry cluster had fewer N-insertions in productive TCRs than the approximately 690-donor mean. The earlier analysis of about 600 of the donors excluded roughly 17 rarely observed V segments, including chromosome 9 orphons, because counts were too low. A later analysis found that most CMV-associated TCR beta chains appeared HLA-restricted, with HLA associations seemingly driven largely by CMV exposure. A later analysis found that TCR association rates varied across HLA loci, with DRB1 alleles showing the most associated TCRs and HLA-C alleles the fewest. In vitro tests confirmed that a few of the cytomegalovirus-associated TCR beta chains recognize cytomegalovirus antigens. The authors suggested that the approach could potentially be generalized to other disease states and immunological phenotypes. In this cohort, only TCR beta chains were sequenced, and detectable features were limited by the absence of alpha or paired-chain data. Strong co-occurrence of HLA alleles, especially DR and DQ, made assigning TCR associations to individual alleles difficult. A further reported finding was that TCR beta sequences accurately predicted the HLA-A and HLA-B alleles for most subjects in the first cohort. At a false discovery rate of 0.05, a later analysis linked 16,951 TCR beta sequences to specific HLA alleles. V-gene and J-gene trimming of TCR beta chains was associated with a missense DCLRE1C variant in a later genetic analysis, and the association was replicated in an independent cohort. Linkage disequilibrium might explain the correlated functional status among segregating V segments, but an unknown experimental factor could not be excluded. CMV serostatus was the only immune exposure information available for the cohort. Broadly in line with IMGT annotations, most TCR beta V segments showed up in productive rearrangements about 87% or about 30% of the time in an earlier analysis of 450 to 750 of the donors. In a later analysis, several top co-occurrence clusters were reported to appear linked to parvovirus B19, influenza, CMV and Epstein-Barr virus. The study gave a list of about 160 TCR beta chains associated with cytomegalovirus. Sequencing depth was assumed to be roughly uniform across donors in the presence/absence analyses, though that assumption may not hold. Most TCR sequences were seen in very few donors, while some public TCRs were found in many individuals. The classifier was reported to diagnose cytomegalovirus status with high specificity and sensitivity in both the original cohort and the validation cohort. A group of highly shared sequence variants was considered likely to be a technical artifact of the sequencing pipeline. In a later analysis, HLA-associated TCR beta chains showed more clonal expansion and lower generation probabilities than non-associated chains that were equally common. Because HLA typing was missing for some donors at each locus, association tests included only the typed subset.

The cohort was made up of 500 to 850 healthy bone marrow donors. At the time of sampling, every cohort member was nominally healthy, though immune exposures that went unrecorded were likely present. The donor was CMV seropositive and was included in the group of 289 seropositive cohort members. A peripheral blood sample was provided by each donor, and peripheral blood mononuclear cells were used for TCR beta sequencing. Genomic DNA was extracted from the blood cell samples with the Qiagen DNeasy Blood Extraction Kit. The receptor was isolated from a woman younger than 30 in good health and CMV-seropositive. The sample consisted of PBMCs.

The DNA sequence reads TGCGCCAGCAGCCAACCCGGACTCCCACCACGCGGCTACACCTTC. Its amino acids are CASSQPGLPPRGYTF. This sequence uses TRBV4-1 and TRBJ1-2; there is no confident call for the D gene. V is clipped by 2 bases and J by 8 bases, and the sequence between their germline boundaries is 18 bases long. CDR1 and CDR2 (MGHRA, YSYEKL) derive from the germline V gene. Including cysteine and phenylalanine, the CDR3 has 15 amino acids. CDR3 DNA is the only sequence kept; it has 45 bases, read in frame from the first base.